These T cell receptor beta chains were read from a single sample in a study of identical twins. From the 5' RACE reads, TCRdb called clonotypes with MiXCR, one entry per CDR3 protein. The sample has about 660,000 distinct CDR3 sequences, 8% to 9% seen once. The same data also contributed to another study, on yellow fever vaccine responses in identical twins.

Source material: PBMCs. Every receptor here comes from a woman between 18 and 30 years old in good health. CDR3s include the opening cysteine and the closing phenylalanine or tryptophan. A D gene is named only where the DNA matches it firmly. A clone size is listed for some rows: how often the clone was seen (once, few, many), or a class if it is expanded.

v_call,clone_size,d_call,j_call,cdr3_nt,cdr3_aa
TRBV12-3/TRBV12-4,many,TRBD1,TRBJ2-7,TGTGCCAGCAGCCCAACCGGGACAGGCAACTACGAGCAGTACTTC,CASSPTGTGNYEQYF
TRBV4-3,few,.,TRBJ2-5,TGCGCCAGCAGCCAGCACTTAGACAGCCAAGAGACCCAGTACTTC,CASSQHLDSQETQYF
TRBV4-3,few,TRBD2,TRBJ2-7,TGCGCCAGCAGCCAAGACCTACCGGGACTAGCTGACTACGAGCAGTACTTC,CASSQDLPGLADYEQYF
TRBV9,few,TRBD1,TRBJ2-6,TGTGCCAGCAGCGCCCCGGGACAGCGATCAGGGGCCAACGTCCTGACTTTC,CASSAPGQRSGANVLTF
TRBV28,.,TRBD2,TRBJ2-2,TGTGCCGGGAGACAAGCGGGAGGAACCGGGGAGCTGTTTTTT,CAGRQAGGTGELFF
TRBV28,few,TRBD1,TRBJ1-1,TGTGCCAGCAGTTTAGAGAGGGGGCGAGGGGACACTGAAGCTTTCTTT,CASSLERGRGDTEAFF
TRBV2,.,TRBD1,TRBJ2-7,TGTGCCAGCAGTGCTGGACAGGGGGCCGAGCAGTACTTC,CASSAGQGAEQYF
TRBV14,many,.,TRBJ2-1,TGTGCCAGCAGCTCCCAGGGGGGGATACGGAATGAGCAGTTCTTC,CASSSQGGIRNEQFF
TRBV18,.,TRBD1,TRBJ1-5,TGTGCCAGCTCACCATCGATAGAGGGGGCGGATAGCAATCAGCCCCAGCATTTT,CASSPSIEGADSNQPQHF
TRBV29-1,.,.,TRBJ1-2,TGCAGCGTTGTGATTCCGGGTCCGGACTATGGCTACACCTTC,CSVVIPGPDYGYTF
TRBV9,.,.,TRBJ2-1,TGTGCCAGCAGCGTAGCGGTAGGGTCGGAGCAGTTCTTC,CASSVAVGSEQFF
TRBV7-2,few,.,TRBJ2-3,TGTGCCAGCAGCGCCCAGCCCACAGATACGCAGTATTTT,CASSAQPTDTQYF
TRBV19,.,.,TRBJ2-2,TGTGCCAGTAGTACGTGGACACTCTACGGGGAGCTGTTTTTT,CASSTWTLYGELFF
TRBV10-3,many,TRBD2,TRBJ2-1,TGTGCCATCAGTGAGGGATGGACTAGCGACAACAGGGAGCAGTTCTTC,CAISEGWTSDNREQFF
TRBV7-9,many,.,TRBJ1-5,TGTGCCAGCAGCGCCCAGGGGTCGGGCAATCAGCCCCAGCATTTT,CASSAQGSGNQPQHF
TRBV5-1,.,.,TRBJ2-1,TGCGCCAGCAGCTTACCGGGACTCGTCAGCAATGAGCAGTTCTTC,CASSLPGLVSNEQFF
TRBV28,.,.,TRBJ1-4,TGTGCCAGCACCCCTCCGCTGGGGGTAGGCAGTAATGAAAAACTGTTTTTT,CASTPPLGVGSNEKLFF